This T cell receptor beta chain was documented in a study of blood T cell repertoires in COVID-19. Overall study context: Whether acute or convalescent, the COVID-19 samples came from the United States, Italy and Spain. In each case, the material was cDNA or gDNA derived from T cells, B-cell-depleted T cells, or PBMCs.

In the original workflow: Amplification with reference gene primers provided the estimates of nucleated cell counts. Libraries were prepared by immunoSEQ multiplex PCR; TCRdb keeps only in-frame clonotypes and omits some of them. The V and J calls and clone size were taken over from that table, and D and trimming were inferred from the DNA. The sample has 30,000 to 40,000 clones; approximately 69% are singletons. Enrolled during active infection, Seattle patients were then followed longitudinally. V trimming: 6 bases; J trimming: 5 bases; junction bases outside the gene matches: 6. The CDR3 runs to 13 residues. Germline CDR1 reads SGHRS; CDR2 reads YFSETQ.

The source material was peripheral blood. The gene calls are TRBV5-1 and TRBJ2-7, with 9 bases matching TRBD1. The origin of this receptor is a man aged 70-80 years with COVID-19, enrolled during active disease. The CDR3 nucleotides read TGCGCCAGCATAGGGACAGGGACGGACGAGCAGTACTTC. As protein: CASIGTGTDEQYF.